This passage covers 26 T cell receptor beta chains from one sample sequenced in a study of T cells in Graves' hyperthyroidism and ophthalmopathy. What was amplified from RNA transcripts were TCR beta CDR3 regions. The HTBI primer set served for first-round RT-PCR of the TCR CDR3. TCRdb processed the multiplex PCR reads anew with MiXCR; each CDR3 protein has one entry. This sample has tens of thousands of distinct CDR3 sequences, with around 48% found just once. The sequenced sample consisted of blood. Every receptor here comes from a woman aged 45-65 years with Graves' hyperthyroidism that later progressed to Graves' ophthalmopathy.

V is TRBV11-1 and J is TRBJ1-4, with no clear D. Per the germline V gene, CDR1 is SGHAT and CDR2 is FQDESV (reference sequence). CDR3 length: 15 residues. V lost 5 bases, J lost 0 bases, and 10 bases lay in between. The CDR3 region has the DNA TGTGCCAGCAGCCGAGCGGGAGCAACTAATGAAAAACTGTTTTTT. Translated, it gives CASSRAGATNEKLFF.

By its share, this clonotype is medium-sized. CDR3: CATSNRIYTDTQYF. The CDR3 DNA sequence: TGTGCCACCAGTAACAGAATTTACACAGATACGCAGTATTTT. This chain connects TRBV24-1 to TRBJ2-3; D unclear. The germline V gene encodes CDR1 KGHDR and CDR2 SFDVKD. This CDR3 is 14 amino acids long. Between the trimmed V and J ends, which lost 6 bases and 2 bases, there was a span of 11 bases.

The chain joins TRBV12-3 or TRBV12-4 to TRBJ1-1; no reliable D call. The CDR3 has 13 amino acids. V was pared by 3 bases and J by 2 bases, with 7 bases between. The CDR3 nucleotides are TGTGCCAGCAGTTTTGCTGGAAACACTGAAGCTTTCTTT. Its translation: CASSFAGNTEAFF.

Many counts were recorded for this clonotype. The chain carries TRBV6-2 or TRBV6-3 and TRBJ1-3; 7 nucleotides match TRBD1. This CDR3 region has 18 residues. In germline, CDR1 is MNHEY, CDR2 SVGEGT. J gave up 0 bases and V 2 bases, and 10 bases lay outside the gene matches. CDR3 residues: CASSYTHRTGVSGNTIYF. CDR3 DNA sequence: TGTGCCAGCAGTTACACACACAGGACAGGCGTCTCTGGAAACACCATATATTTT.

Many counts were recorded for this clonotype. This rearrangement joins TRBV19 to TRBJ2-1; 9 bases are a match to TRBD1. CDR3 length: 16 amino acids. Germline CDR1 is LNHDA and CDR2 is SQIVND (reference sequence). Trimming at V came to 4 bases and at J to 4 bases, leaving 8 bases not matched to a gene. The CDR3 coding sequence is TGTGCCAGTAGTAGCACCACAGGGGGCCTGTACAATGAGCAGTTCTTC. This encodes CASSSTTGGLYNEQFF.

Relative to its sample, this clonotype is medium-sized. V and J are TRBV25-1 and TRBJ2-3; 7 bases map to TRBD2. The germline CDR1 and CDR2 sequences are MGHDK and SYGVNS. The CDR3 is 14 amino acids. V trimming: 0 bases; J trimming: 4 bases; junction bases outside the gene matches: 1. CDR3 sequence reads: CASSEYRGADTQYF. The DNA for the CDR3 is TGTGCCAGCAGTGAATATCGGGGGGCAGATACGCAGTATTTT.

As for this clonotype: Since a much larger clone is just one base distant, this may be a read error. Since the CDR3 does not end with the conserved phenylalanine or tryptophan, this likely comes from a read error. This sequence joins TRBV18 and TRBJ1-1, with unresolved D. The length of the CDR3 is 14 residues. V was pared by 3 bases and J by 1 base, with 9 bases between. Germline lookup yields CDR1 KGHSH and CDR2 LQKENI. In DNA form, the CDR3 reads TGTGCCAGCTCACCGTCAGATTCGAACACTGAAGCTTTCCTT. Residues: CASSPSDSNTEAFL.

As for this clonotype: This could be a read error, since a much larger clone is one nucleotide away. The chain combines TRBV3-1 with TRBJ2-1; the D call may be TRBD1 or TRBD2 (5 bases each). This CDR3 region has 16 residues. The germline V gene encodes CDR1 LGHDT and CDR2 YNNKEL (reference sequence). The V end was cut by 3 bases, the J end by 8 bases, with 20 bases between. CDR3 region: CASSQDGTPKYDEQFF. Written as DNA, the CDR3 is TGTGCCAGCAGCCAGGACGGGACCCCGAAATACGATGAGCAGTTCTTC.

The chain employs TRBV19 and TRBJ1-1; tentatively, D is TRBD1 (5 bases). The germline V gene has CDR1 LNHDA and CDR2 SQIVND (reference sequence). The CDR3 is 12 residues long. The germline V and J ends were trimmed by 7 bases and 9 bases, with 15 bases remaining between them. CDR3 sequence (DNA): TGTGCCAGTAACCCTAGCGGGACGAAAGCTTTCTTT. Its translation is CASNPSGTKAFF. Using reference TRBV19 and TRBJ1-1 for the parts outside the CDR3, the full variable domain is DGGITQSPKYLFRKEGQNVTLSCEQNLNHDAMYWYRQDPGQGLRLIYYSQIVNDFQKGDIAEGYSVSREKKESFPLTVTSAQKNPTAFYLCASNPSGTKAFFGQGTRLTVV.

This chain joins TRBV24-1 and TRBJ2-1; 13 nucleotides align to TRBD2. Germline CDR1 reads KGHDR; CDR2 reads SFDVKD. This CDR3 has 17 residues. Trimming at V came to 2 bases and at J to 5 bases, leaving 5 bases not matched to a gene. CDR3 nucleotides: TGTGCCACCAGTGATTGGACTAGCGGGAGAACTAACAATGAGCAGTTCTTC. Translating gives CATSDWTSGRTNNEQFF.

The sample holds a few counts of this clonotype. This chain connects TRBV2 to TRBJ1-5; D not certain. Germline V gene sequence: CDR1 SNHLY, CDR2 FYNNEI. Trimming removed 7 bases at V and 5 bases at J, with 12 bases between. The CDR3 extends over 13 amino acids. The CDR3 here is CASMTQLDQPQHF. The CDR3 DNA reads TGTGCCAGCATGACACAGTTGGATCAGCCCCAGCATTTT.

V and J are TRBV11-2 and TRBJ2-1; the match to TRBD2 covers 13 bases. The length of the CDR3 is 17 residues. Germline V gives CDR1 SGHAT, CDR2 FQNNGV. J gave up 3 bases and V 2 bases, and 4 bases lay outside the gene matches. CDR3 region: CASSLLLAGGDYNEQFF. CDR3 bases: TGTGCCAGCAGCTTATTACTAGCGGGAGGGGACTACAATGAGCAGTTCTTC.

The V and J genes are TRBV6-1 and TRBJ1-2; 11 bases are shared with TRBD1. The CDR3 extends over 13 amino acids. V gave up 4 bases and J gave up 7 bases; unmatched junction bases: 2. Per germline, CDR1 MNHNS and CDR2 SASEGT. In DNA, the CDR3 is TGTGCCAGCAGTGTGGACAGGGGGCTTGGCTACACCTTC. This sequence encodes CASSVDRGLGYTF.

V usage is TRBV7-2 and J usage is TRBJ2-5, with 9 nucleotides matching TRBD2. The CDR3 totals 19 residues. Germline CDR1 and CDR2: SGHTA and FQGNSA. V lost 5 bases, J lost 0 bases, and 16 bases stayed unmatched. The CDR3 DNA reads TGTGCCAGCAGCCCACTGTTAGCGGGAGACAACGAGTACCAAGAGACCCAGTACTTC. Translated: CASSPLLAGDNEYQETQYF.

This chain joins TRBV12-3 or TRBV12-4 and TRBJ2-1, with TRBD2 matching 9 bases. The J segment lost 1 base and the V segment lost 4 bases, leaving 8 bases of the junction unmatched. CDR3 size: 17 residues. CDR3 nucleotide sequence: TGTGCCAGCAGTTCGACCGTAGCGGGAGAGTCCTACAATGAGCAGTTCTTC. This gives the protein CASSSTVAGESYNEQFF.

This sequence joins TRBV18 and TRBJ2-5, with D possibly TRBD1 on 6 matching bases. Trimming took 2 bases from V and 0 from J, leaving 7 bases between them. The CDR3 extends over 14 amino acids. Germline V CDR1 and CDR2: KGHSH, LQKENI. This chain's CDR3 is CASSPTGNQETQYF. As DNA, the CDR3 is TGTGCCAGCTCACCAACAGGGAACCAAGAGACCCAGTACTTC.

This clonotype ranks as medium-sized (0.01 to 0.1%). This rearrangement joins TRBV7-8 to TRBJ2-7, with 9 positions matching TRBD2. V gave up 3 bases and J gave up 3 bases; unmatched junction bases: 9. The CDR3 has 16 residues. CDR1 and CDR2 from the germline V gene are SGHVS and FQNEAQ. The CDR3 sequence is CASSFSSGMGLYEQYF. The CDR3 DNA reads TGTGCCAGCAGCTTCTCTAGCGGGATGGGGCTCTACGAGCAGTACTTC. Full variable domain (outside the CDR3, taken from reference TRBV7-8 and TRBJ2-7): GAGVSQSPRYKVAKRGQDVALRCDPISGHVSLFWYQQALGQGPEFLTYFQNEAQLDKSGLPSDRFFAERPEGSVSTLKIQRTQQEDSAVYLCASSFSSGMGLYEQYFGPGTRLTVT.

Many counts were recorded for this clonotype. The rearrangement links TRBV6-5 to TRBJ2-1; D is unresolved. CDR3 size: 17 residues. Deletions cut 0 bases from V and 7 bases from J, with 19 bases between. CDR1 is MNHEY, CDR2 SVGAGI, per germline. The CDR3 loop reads CASSYSTAGKGANEQFF. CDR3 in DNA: TGTGCCAGCAGTTACTCCACTGCTGGAAAGGGTGCAAATGAGCAGTTCTTC.

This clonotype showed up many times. CDR3 in amino acids: CASKQSGRADTQYF. The CDR3 nucleotides read TGTGCCAGCAAACAAAGCGGGAGAGCAGATACGCAGTATTTT. The chain recombines TRBV6-6 with TRBJ2-3, with TRBD2 matching 8 bases. The V and J ends lost 7 bases and 4 bases, in that order; junction bases with no gene match: 7. There are 14 residues in the CDR3. In germline, CDR1 is MNHNY, CDR2 SVGAGI (reference sequence).

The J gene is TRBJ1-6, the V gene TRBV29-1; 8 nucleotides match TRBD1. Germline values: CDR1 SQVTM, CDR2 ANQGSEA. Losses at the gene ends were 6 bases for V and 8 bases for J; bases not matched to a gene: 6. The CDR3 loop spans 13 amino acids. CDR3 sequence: CSVRQGFDSPLHF. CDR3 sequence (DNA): TGCAGCGTCCGACAGGGGTTCGATTCACCCCTCCACTTT.

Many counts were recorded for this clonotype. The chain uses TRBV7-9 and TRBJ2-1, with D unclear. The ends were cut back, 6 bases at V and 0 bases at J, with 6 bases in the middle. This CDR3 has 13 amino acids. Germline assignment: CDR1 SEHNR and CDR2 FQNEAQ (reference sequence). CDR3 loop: CASRSGSYNEQFF. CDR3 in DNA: TGTGCCAGCAGGTCAGGCTCCTACAATGAGCAGTTCTTC.

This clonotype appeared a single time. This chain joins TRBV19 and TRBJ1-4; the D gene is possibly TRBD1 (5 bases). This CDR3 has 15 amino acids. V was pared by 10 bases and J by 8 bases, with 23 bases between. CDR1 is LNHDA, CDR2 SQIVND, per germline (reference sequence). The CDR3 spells CATNGGLDLREKLFF. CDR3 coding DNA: TGTGCCACTAACGGGGGACTGGACCTACGGGAAAAACTGTTTTTT. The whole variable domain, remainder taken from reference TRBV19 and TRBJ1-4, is DGGITQSPKYLFRKEGQNVTLSCEQNLNHDAMYWYRQDPGQGLRLIYYSQIVNDFQKGDIAEGYSVSREKKESFPLTVTSAQKNPTAFYLCATNGGLDLREKLFFGSGTQLSVL.

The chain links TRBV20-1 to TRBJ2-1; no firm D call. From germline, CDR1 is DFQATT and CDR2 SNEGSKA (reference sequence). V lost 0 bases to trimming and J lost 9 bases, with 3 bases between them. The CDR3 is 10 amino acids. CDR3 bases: TGCAGTGCTAGAGATCGTGAGCAGTTCTTC. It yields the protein CSARDREQFF.

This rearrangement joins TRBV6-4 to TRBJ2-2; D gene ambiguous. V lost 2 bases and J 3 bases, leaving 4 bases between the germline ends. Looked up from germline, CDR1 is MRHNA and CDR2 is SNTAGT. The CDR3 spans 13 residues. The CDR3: CASSDGHTGELFF. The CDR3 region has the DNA TGTGCCAGCAGTGACGGACACACCGGGGAGCTGTTTTTT.

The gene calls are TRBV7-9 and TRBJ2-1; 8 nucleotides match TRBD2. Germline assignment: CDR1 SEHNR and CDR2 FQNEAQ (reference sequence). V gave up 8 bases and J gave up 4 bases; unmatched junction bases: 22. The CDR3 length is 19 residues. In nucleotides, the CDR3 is TGTGCCAGCGGCCAAAAAAGTGGGAAAATAGCGGGACTATACAATGAGCAGTTCTTC. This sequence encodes CASGQKSGKIAGLYNEQFF.

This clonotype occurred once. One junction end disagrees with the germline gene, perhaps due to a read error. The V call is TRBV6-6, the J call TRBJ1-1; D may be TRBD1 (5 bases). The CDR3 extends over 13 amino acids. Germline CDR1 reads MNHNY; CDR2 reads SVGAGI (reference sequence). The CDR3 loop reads CASTQGMGTEAFF. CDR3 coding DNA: TGTGCCAGCACTCAAGGGATGGGGACTGAAGCCTTCTTT.